Following are 12 T cell receptor beta chains from one sample sequenced in a study of post-analysis software for immune sequencing data. Study-wide results and limits: Roughly 5 TRBV segments, TRBV5-6, TRBV5-1 and TRBV20-1 among them, were found more frequent in patients than controls.

These receptors have no identified antigens. TCR beta cDNA libraries included unique molecular identifiers. One entry per CDR3 protein results from TCRdb running MiXCR on the PCR reads. The repertoire holds some 690,000 distinct CDR3 sequences, with roughly 29% as singletons. Sequencing input: blood. These receptors were taken from a girl under 18 with multiple sclerosis.

J is TRBJ2-6 and V is TRBV6-2 or TRBV6-3, with D possibly TRBD1 on 5 matching bases. The germline CDR1 and CDR2 sequences are MNHEY and SVGEGT. The CDR3 is made up of 17 amino acids. Trimming removed 4 bases at V and 0 bases at J, with 13 bases between. The CDR3 DNA follows: TGTGCCAGCAGTTGGCAGGGTCCCATCTCTGGGGCCAACGTCCTGACTTTC. Its protein product is CASSWQGPISGANVLTF.

A single count supports this clonotype. The V call is TRBV5-1, the J call TRBJ2-2, with unresolved D. CDR1 is SGHRS, CDR2 YFSETQ, per germline. Deletions cut 3 bases from V and 0 bases from J, with 6 bases between. CDR3 size: 14 residues. Here the CDR3 reads CASSSETNTGELFF. The CDR3 region has the DNA TGCGCCAGCAGCTCTGAGACGAACACCGGGGAGCTGTTTTTT.

This clonotype was seen repeatedly, ten times or more. This chain connects TRBV7-2 to TRBJ2-7; D gene ambiguous. CDR3 size: 11 residues. Germline values: CDR1 SGHTA, CDR2 FQGNSA. V was clipped by 5 bases and J by 3 bases, with 5 bases between them. CDR3 sequence reads: CASSAHYEQYF. CDR3 in DNA: TGTGCCAGCAGCGCACACTACGAGCAGTACTTC.

This clonotype was seen a few times. This chain uses TRBV7-2 with TRBJ2-5, with 9 bases identical to TRBD2. Germline V lookup: CDR1 SGHTA, CDR2 FQGNSA. The CDR3 has 16 amino acids. Trimming removed 5 bases from V and 6 bases from J; junction bases left unmatched: 13. The CDR3 sequence is CASSLNGAGGIKTQYF. CDR3 DNA: TGTGCCAGCAGCCTGAACGGGGCGGGAGGGATCAAGACCCAGTACTTC.

The chain links TRBV12-3 or TRBV12-4 to TRBJ2-1, with 8 bases identical to TRBD2. V lost 6 bases to trimming and J lost 5 bases; unmatched junction nucleotides: 9. The CDR3 has 15 residues. CDR3 region: CASSPLGRANNEQFF. The CDR3 region has the DNA TGTGCCAGCAGCCCCCTCGGGAGGGCCAACAATGAGCAGTTCTTC.

This clonotype was seen only a few times. This CDR3 is CASSSLRGEYEQYF. DNA of the CDR3: TGTGCCAGCAGTTCACTTAGGGGAGAATACGAGCAGTACTTC. This chain joins TRBV6-6 and TRBJ2-7, with D possibly being TRBD1 or TRBD2 (5 bases each). The germline V gene encodes CDR1 MNHNY and CDR2 SVGAGI (reference sequence). Trimming cost V 4 bases and J 4 bases, with 14 bases left between them. The CDR3 has 14 residues.

The V and J genes are TRBV3-1 and TRBJ2-5, with TRBD2 matching 7 bases. The CDR3 is made up of 16 amino acids. The V gene's germline CDR1 is LGHDT and CDR2 YNNKEL (reference sequence). Unmatched junction bases numbered 10, after V lost 1 base and J lost 5 bases. The CDR3 protein is CASSQASAGRGETQYF. CDR3 in DNA: TGTGCCAGCAGCCAAGCTTCTGCTGGGCGGGGGGAGACCCAGTACTTC.

This clonotype was seen only a few times. The chain recombines TRBV10-2 with TRBJ2-3; D possibly matches TRBD1 or TRBD2 (5 bases each). CDR1 and CDR2 from the germline V gene are WSHSY and SAAADI. CDR3 length: 15 residues. Trimming pared 0 bases from V and 5 bases from J, leaving 12 bases between. CDR3 coding DNA: TGCGCCAGCAGTGAGTCGGGGCTAGCCGGAGATACGCAGTATTTT. Its translation is CASSESGLAGDTQYF.

The chain couples TRBV4-3 to TRBJ2-7, with 7 bases lining up with TRBD1. After removal of 0 bases from V and 3 bases from J, the junction contained 5 bases not matched to a gene. Looked up from germline, CDR1 is LGHNA and CDR2 is YSLEER. CDR3 size: 15 residues. The CDR3 DNA reads as TGCGCCAGCAGCCAAGATCACAGGGGAGACTACGAGCAGTACTTC. Protein sequence: CASSQDHRGDYEQYF.

In its sample, this clonotype was seen a few times. This chain links TRBV5-1 with TRBJ2-1, with D perhaps matching TRBD2 (7 bases). Trimming removed 3 bases from V and 6 bases from J, with 16 bases in between. Germline CDR1 and CDR2: SGHRS and YFSETQ. The CDR3 runs 15 residues. The CDR3 protein is CASSSGGLLINEQFF. CDR3 bases: TGCGCCAGCAGCTCGGGGGGCCTATTAATCAATGAGCAGTTCTTC.

This clonotype came up many times. V is TRBV6-1 and J is TRBJ2-6; D is perhaps TRBD1 or TRBD2 (5 bases each). Trimming stripped 4 bases from V and 2 bases from J, with 15 bases between. From germline, CDR1 is MNHNS and CDR2 SASEGT. This CDR3 contains 17 residues. As DNA, the CDR3 is TGTGCCAGCAGTGTGGGACGGCTAGAAGCTGGGGCCAACGTCCTGACTTTC. This gives the protein CASSVGRLEAGANVLTF.

As regards this clonotype: Since a much larger clone is just one base distant, this may be a read error. The V gene is TRBV29-1, the J gene TRBJ2-1; TRBD1 might be the D (6 bases). V dropped 6 bases and J dropped 6 bases, with 15 bases sitting between them. Germline V gene data show CDR1 as SQVTM and CDR2 as ANQGSEA. The CDR3 has 13 residues. Here the CDR3 DNA reads TGCAGCGTGGGGGCAGGGTCGAGCAATGAGCAGTTCTTC. This translates into CSVGAGSSNEQFF.